The 18 T cell receptor beta chains in this list originate from one sample, sequenced in a study of blood T cell repertoires in COVID-19. The protocol was immunoSEQ multiplex PCR, while the TCRdb copy is restricted to in-frame clones and leaves out a portion. The table records approximately 300,000 clones, roughly 84% of them present only once. The sequenced sample was peripheral blood. These receptors were collected from a human donor with COVID-19, enrolled during active disease. The donor label of this sample is uncertain.

The count of this clone is one. The rearrangement joins TRBV3-1 (or the pseudogene TRBV3-2) to TRBJ1-1; weak D call: TRBD1 (6 bases). CDR3 length equals 17 residues. From germline, CDR1 is LGHDT and CDR2 YNNKEL (reference sequence). With 4 bases removed from V and 0 bases from J, the gap between germline ends came to 18 bases. Written as DNA, the CDR3 is TGTGCCAGCAGCCTTTTCGGGGGGGACACGTTGAACACTGAAGCTTTCTTT. As protein: CASSLFGGDTLNTEAFF.

The chain has TRBV5-1 and TRBJ2-5; TRBD1 matches at 8 bases. This CDR3 has 17 amino acids. V shed 0 bases, J shed 5 bases, and the junction held 12 bases outside the gene matches. The germline V gene has CDR1 SGHRS and CDR2 YFSETQ. The DNA of the CDR3 is TGCGCCAGCAGCTTGGCCGGACAGGGTAGGAGGGTGGAGACCCAGTACTTC. It codes for CASSLAGQGRRVETQYF.

The rearrangement uses TRBV18 and TRBJ2-5; 9 bases are a match to TRBD2. V trimming: 7 bases; J trimming: 3 bases; junction bases outside the gene matches: 6. The germline V gene encodes CDR1 KGHSH and CDR2 LQKENI. This CDR3 region has 14 residues. The CDR3 DNA sequence: TGTGCCAGCTTATCTAGCGGGATTGAAGAGACCCAGTACTTC. This codes for CASLSSGIEETQYF.

The genes are TRBV21-1 and TRBJ2-7; the DNA was not used to check the table's D call, TRBD2. TRBV21-1 constitutes a pseudogene. The CDR3 runs to 17 residues. The CDR3 DNA reads TGTGCCAGCAGCAAAGCCTGGTCTAGCGGGAGGGCCTACGAGCAGTACTTC. Amino acid sequence: CASSKAWSSGRAYEQYF.

V is TRBV10-1 and J is TRBJ1-1; D unclear. Trimming removed 3 bases at V and 0 bases at J, with 2 bases between. From germline, CDR1 is WNHNN and CDR2 SYGVQD (reference sequence). The CDR3 is made up of 12 amino acids. This CDR3 reads CASSDMNTEAFF. In DNA, the CDR3 is TGCGCCAGCAGTGATATGAACACTGAAGCTTTCTTT.

The chain couples TRBV7-2 to TRBJ2-5; D not resolved. CDR3 length equals 13 residues. Trimming removed 6 bases from V and 1 base from J, with 9 bases in between. From germline, CDR1 is SGHTA and CDR2 FQGNSA. The CDR3 protein is CASSQAPQETQYF. Here the CDR3 DNA reads TGTGCCAGCAGTCAGGCCCCCCAAGAGACCCAGTACTTC.

This chain links TRBV29-1 with TRBJ2-7, with TRBD2 as a possible D gene (7 bases). The V gene's germline CDR1 is SQVTM and CDR2 ANQGSEA. The V end lost 6 bases, the J end lost 3 bases, and 15 bases lay between the germline ends. This CDR3 is built from 13 residues. The DNA of the CDR3 is TGCAGCGTCGGAATAGGGGGGGGCTACGAGCAGTACTTC. This sequence encodes CSVGIGGGYEQYF.

The rearrangement links TRBV5-6 to TRBJ1-4; no clear D. The CDR3 loop spans 14 amino acids. From germline, CDR1 is SGHDT and CDR2 YYEEEE. V lost 4 bases and J 2 bases, leaving 9 bases between the germline ends. CDR3 residues: CASSPPVTNEKLFF. The CDR3 bases are TGTGCCAGCAGCCCCCCAGTTACTAATGAAAAACTGTTTTTT.

The chain employs TRBV15 and TRBJ1-1; D uncertain. Deletions cut 5 bases from V and 4 bases from J, with 11 bases between. The germline CDR1 and CDR2 sequences are LNHNV and YYDKDF (reference sequence). This CDR3 contains 13 residues. CDR3 nucleotides: TGTGCCACCAGCCTAAGCTCGGGCACTGAAGCTTTCTTT. It codes for CATSLSSGTEAFF.

V usage is TRBV11-2 and J usage is TRBJ2-7, with TRBD1 matching 7 bases. V shed 4 bases and J 2 bases; nucleotides not matched to a gene: 11. The germline CDR1 and CDR2 sequences are SGHAT and FQNNGV. The CDR3 covers 16 residues. The DNA of the CDR3 is TGTGCCAGCAGCTCCCGTCCCTCGACAGGGCCCTACGAGCAGTACTTC. Amino acid sequence: CASSSRPSTGPYEQYF.

The chain couples TRBV4-1 to TRBJ2-2; 12 positions agree with TRBD2. The CDR3 contains 15 residues. Germline loops: CDR1 MGHRA, CDR2 YSYEKL. J was trimmed by 9 bases and V by 4 bases; bases with no gene match: 6. CDR3 nucleotide sequence: TGCGCCAGCAGCCCTAGCGGGGGGGACTTCAGGGAGCTGTTTTTT. Translated, it gives CASSPSGGDFRELFF.

This rearrangement joins TRBV19 to TRBJ2-5, with TRBD1 as a possible D gene (6 bases). Trimming removed 7 bases from V and 3 bases from J, with 15 bases in between. CDR1 and CDR2 (germline): LNHDA, SQIVND (reference sequence). The CDR3 is made up of 14 amino acids. DNA for the CDR3: TGTGCCAGTAACAGGCCAGGGGAGAAAGAGACCCAGTACTTC. As protein: CASNRPGEKETQYF.

The chain joins TRBV7-3 to TRBJ2-1; TRBD2 agrees at 7 bases. With V trimmed by 2 bases and J by 8 bases, 9 bases remained unmatched. The CDR3 is 15 amino acids. Looked up from germline, CDR1 is SGHTA and CDR2 is FQGTGA. This CDR3 reads CASSLRIGRNHEQFF. CDR3 sequence (DNA): TGTGCCAGCAGCTTACGGATCGGGAGGAACCATGAGCAGTTCTTC.

The gene calls are TRBV19 and TRBJ1-3; a weak D match, TRBD1 (5 bases). The germline V and J ends were trimmed by 5 bases and 0 bases, with 8 bases remaining between them. This CDR3 spans 14 amino acids. Germline V gene data show CDR1 as LNHDA and CDR2 as SQIVND (reference sequence). The CDR3 reads CASSDSRSGNTIYF. The CDR3, as DNA: TGTGCCAGTAGTGACAGCCGCTCTGGAAACACCATATATTTT.

The chain is built from TRBV30 and TRBJ1-2; no clear D. The CDR3 sequence is 15 residues long. Trimming shortened V by 3 bases and J by 4 bases, and 18 bases separated the two germline ends. CDR1 is GTSNPN, CDR2 SVGIG, per germline (reference sequence). The CDR3 loop reads CAWRTAGVYSYGYTF. The DNA for the CDR3 is TGTGCCTGGAGAACAGCCGGGGTGTATAGCTATGGCTACACCTTC.

This chain joins TRBV6-5 and TRBJ2-7, with 9 positions matching TRBD2. The germline gives CDR1 MNHEY, CDR2 SVGAGI. With 7 bases clipped from V and 0 bases from J, the junction kept 4 bases outside the gene matches. This CDR3 is 14 amino acids long. CDR3: CASTKTSGSYEQYF. DNA of the CDR3: TGTGCCAGCACCAAGACTAGCGGCTCCTACGAGCAGTACTTC.

The V and J genes are TRBV7-9 and TRBJ1-3, with 7 bases aligning to TRBD1. Germline assignment: CDR1 SEHNR and CDR2 FQNEAQ (reference sequence). The length of the CDR3 is 14 residues. The V gene end was trimmed by 5 bases and the J gene end by 0 bases; junction bases not matched to a gene: 1. In DNA, the CDR3 is TGTGCCAGCAGCCGGGACAGCTCTGGAAACACCATATATTTT. Protein sequence: CASSRDSSGNTIYF.

J is TRBJ1-1 and V is TRBV28, with 9 positions matching TRBD1. This CDR3 is built from 16 residues. The germline V gene encodes CDR1 MDHEN and CDR2 SYDVKM. The junction had 9 bases not matched to a gene; V was cut back by 7 bases and J by 0 bases. The CDR3 region has the DNA TGTGCCAGCATCCATGGGACAGGGCGCCTGAACACTGAAGCTTTCTTT. Translating it yields CASIHGTGRLNTEAFF.